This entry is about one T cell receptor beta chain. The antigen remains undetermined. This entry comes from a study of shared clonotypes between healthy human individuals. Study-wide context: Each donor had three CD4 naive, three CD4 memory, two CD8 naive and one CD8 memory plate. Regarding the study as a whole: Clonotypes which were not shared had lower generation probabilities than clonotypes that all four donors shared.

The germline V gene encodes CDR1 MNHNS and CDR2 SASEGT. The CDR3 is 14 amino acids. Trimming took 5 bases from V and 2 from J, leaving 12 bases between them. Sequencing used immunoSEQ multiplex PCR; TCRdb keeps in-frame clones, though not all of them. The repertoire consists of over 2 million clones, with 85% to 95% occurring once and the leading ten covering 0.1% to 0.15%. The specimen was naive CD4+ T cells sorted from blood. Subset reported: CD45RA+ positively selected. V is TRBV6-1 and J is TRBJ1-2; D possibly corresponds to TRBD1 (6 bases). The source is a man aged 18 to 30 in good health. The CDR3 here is CASSMGARNYGYTF. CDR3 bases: TGTGCCAGCAGTATGGGGGCGCGGAACTATGGCTACACCTTC.